This is a list of T cell receptor beta chains from one sample in a study of T cell changes during pregnancy in multiple sclerosis. Libraries were prepared by immunoSEQ multiplex PCR; TCRdb keeps only in-frame clonotypes and omits some of them. Of roughly 40,000 clones in the sample, less than 90% were seen once. The specimen was CD4+ T cells from peripheral blood mononuclear cells, collected in the first trimester of pregnancy. The receptors were gathered from a female donor with multiple sclerosis, enrolled in a pregnancy study. Both conserved end residues are trimmed from each CDR3.

cdr3_length j_call v_call cdr3_aa
13 TRBJ1-4 TRBV4-1 ASSRKTGGNEKLF
14 TRBJ2-5 TRBV7-6 ASVDISRGQGETQY
15 TRBJ1-4 TRBV19 ASRVGQGLWSNEKLF
12 TRBJ1-3 TRBV11-2 ASSYPSSGNTIY
12 TRBJ2-7 TRBV28 ASSLGVSRYEQY
15 TRBJ1-3 TRBV5-1 ASSPRRGTLDPGTIY
12 TRBJ2-2 TRBV11-3 ASSPTGATGELF
14 TRBJ1-1 TRBV19 ASSTRDRGRSTEAF
12 TRBJ2-7 TRBV5-1 ASSLSQGWAEQY
12 TRBJ2-1 TRBV30 AWSVLREGNEQF
11 TRBJ1-1 TRBV15 ATSRHSNTEAF
13 TRBJ2-4 TRBV25-1 ASSARTLKGNIQY
16 TRBJ2-3 TRBV5-1 ASSLAPQGISSTDTQY
14 TRBJ2-3 TRBV5-1 ASSLGLAGGSDTQY
13 TRBJ2-7 TRBV28 ASGEGGAGASEQY
15 TRBJ2-4 TRBV5-1 ASSSNQGAGAKNIQY
13 TRBJ1-2 TRBV6-6 ASSYPAGANYGYT
12 TRBJ2-4 TRBV10-1 ASSDGGNENIQY
11 TRBJ1-2 TRBV28 ASRVQGINGYT
12 TRBJ1-1 TRBV19 ASSIRQGTTEAF
13 TRBJ2-5 TRBV2 ASSEETGRGKTQY
11 TRBJ2-7 TRBV28 ASRPGGRYEQY
13 TRBJ1-3 TRBV6-1 ASSRKTDAGNTIY
11 TRBJ2-7 TRBV5-1 ASSLEQGDEQY
14 TRBJ2-7 TRBV27 ASSLSSGTGAYEQY
10 TRBJ2-7 TRBV2 ATLGGADEQY
13 TRBJ1-3 TRBV4-1 ASSQVRPSGNTIY
12 TRBJ1-1 TRBV28 ASNSPTGNTEAF
14 TRBJ1-1 TRBV5-1 ASSLGPSRLNTEAF
12 TRBJ1-4 TRBV28 ASSLSGQGRKLF
12 TRBJ1-2 TRBV18 ASSPSTEGYGYT
15 TRBJ2-1 TRBV4-2 ASSQESGGNPYNEQF
12 TRBJ2-5 TRBV2 AITKRGLGETQY
13 TRBJ1-1 TRBV5-1 ASSWGGQGTTEAF
14 TRBJ2-4 TRBV28 ASSRGGQALGKIQY
17 TRBJ1-4 TRBV18 ASSPGQAVLRATNEKLF
15 TRBJ2-7 TRBV11-2 ASSSTGTGNGGLEQY
12 TRBJ2-1 TRBV9 ASSGYGPPNEQF
12 TRBJ2-5 TRBV19 ASSTWDRKETQY
13 TRBJ2-1 TRBV19 ASSISLAAPSEQF
13 TRBJ1-1 TRBV5-1 ASSLRGGGNTEAF
11 TRBJ2-1 TRBV7-3 ASSLAGVDEQF
13 TRBJ2-2 TRBV27 ASSFAGANTGELF
11 TRBJ2-7 TRBV7-2 ASSLFSGYEQY
16 TRBJ2-3 TRBV7-9 ASSLSSGGRRDPDTQY
12 TRBJ2-7 TRBV19 ASSSGDSGTGQY
15 TRBJ1-1 TRBV5-1 ASSWGTGGVLNTEAF
14 TRBJ2-3 TRBV5-1 ASSLDGGRAEDTQY
12 TRBJ2-7 TRBV30 ACTLTGSFYEQY
12 TRBJ2-3 TRBV10-3 AISEGASTDTQY
15 TRBJ2-3 TRBV18 ASSPPIGRESTDTQY
15 TRBJ2-3 TRBV4-2 ASSPPTSGMLGATQY
11 TRBJ1-2 TRBV29-1 SAQNWEGSGYT